The following is a TCR beta chain sequence with its context. The protocol was immunoSEQ multiplex PCR, while the TCRdb copy is restricted to in-frame clones and leaves out a portion. This repertoire shows roughly 74,000 clones, about 88% found once; its top ten account for roughly 2.6%. This specimen comes from a study of blood T cell repertoires in COVID-19. V lost 2 bases to trimming and J lost 4 bases; unmatched junction nucleotides: 3. CDR1 is SGHKS, CDR2 YYEKEE, per germline (reference sequence). The CDR3 has 15 residues. The clonotype was recovered from a man aged 65-85 years with active or convalescent COVID-19. The sample consisted of peripheral blood. V is TRBV5-5 and J is TRBJ2-1; TRBD2 matches at 10 bases. CDR3 region: CASSLTSGAYNEQFF. The DNA of the CDR3 is TGTGCCAGCAGCTTAACTAGCGGGGCTTACAATGAGCAGTTCTTC.